These 23 T cell receptor beta chains originate from one sample sequenced in a study of blood T cell repertoires in COVID-19. Method: immunoSEQ multiplex PCR; TCRdb's copy keeps in-frame clones and lacks some. The sample gives 130,000 to 150,000 clones, roughly 78% of which show up once; around 15% is in the top ten. The sequenced sample was peripheral blood. Source of these receptors: a human donor with acute or convalescent COVID-19. The donor label of this sample is uncertain.

This clone was picked up one time. The genes are TRBV19 and TRBJ1-2; possibly TRBD1 for D (6 bases). V lost 7 bases to trimming and J lost 7 bases, with 16 bases between them. Germline loops: CDR1 LNHDA, CDR2 SQIVND (reference sequence). This CDR3 has 13 amino acids. CDR3 bases: TGTGCCAGTACTCCCCCAGGGGCGGCTGGCTACACCTTC. This sequence encodes CASTPPGAAGYTF.

The gene calls are TRBV3-1 (or the pseudogene TRBV3-2) and TRBJ2-5, with 7 positions matching TRBD1. The ends lost 0 bases at V and 1 base at J; junction bases unmatched: 2. The germline V gene encodes CDR1 LGHDT and CDR2 YNNKEL (reference sequence). The length of the CDR3 is 15 residues. The CDR3 region has the DNA TGTGCCAGCAGCCAAGATAGGGGGCCCCAAGAGACCCAGTACTTC. Amino acid sequence: CASSQDRGPQETQYF.

The sample holds a few counts of this clone. The chain has TRBV30 and TRBJ1-2; tentative D call: TRBD1 (5 bases). The V gene lost 4 bases and the J gene lost 6 bases, with 18 bases spanning the gap. The length of the CDR3 is 14 residues. The germline CDR1 and CDR2 sequences are GTSNPN and SVGIG (reference sequence). The chain's CDR3 is CAWIAQTGGHGYTF. For the CDR3, the DNA is TGTGCCTGGATCGCTCAAACGGGGGGTCATGGCTACACCTTC.

The chain carries TRBV12-3 or TRBV12-4 and TRBJ1-4, with D perhaps matching TRBD1 (5 bases). The CDR3 is 13 residues long. V gave up 3 bases and J gave up 6 bases, with 8 bases separating them. The DNA for the CDR3 is TGTGCCAGCAGTTTCCGGGGGGATGAAAAACTGTTTTTT. Its translation: CASSFRGDEKLFF.

This clone was observed a few times. The V call is TRBV2, the J call TRBJ1-6, with a possible D match to TRBD1 (6 bases). The V gene lost 6 bases and the J gene lost 9 bases, with 18 bases spanning the gap. Germline V lookup: CDR1 SNHLY, CDR2 FYNNEI. The CDR3 runs 15 residues. Written as DNA, the CDR3 is TGTGCCAGCAGACCTCTACAGGGTCTAGGTTCACCCCTCCACTTT. Protein sequence: CASRPLQGLGSPLHF. The entire variable domain, with the rest obtained from reference TRBV2 and TRBJ1-6, is as follows: EPEVTQTPSHQVTQMGQEVILRCVPISNHLYFYWYRQILGQKVEFLVSFYNNEISEKSEIFDDQFSVERPDGSNFTLKIRSTKLEDSAMYFCASRPLQGLGSPLHFGNGTRLTVT.

This chain joins TRBV27 and TRBJ2-1, with 12 bases aligning to TRBD2. V shed 4 bases and J 6 bases; nucleotides not matched to a gene: 1. Per the germline V gene, CDR1 is MNHEY and CDR2 is SMNVEV (reference sequence). The CDR3 is 14 residues long. DNA for the CDR3: TGTGCCAGCAGTTCGGGACTAGCGGGCAATGAGCAGTTCTTC. Amino acid sequence: CASSSGLAGNEQFF.

The gene calls are TRBV5-1 and TRBJ2-3, with D hard to call. The length of the CDR3 is 14 residues. The V end was cut by 3 bases, the J end by 6 bases, with 14 bases between. Germline CDR1 is SGHRS and CDR2 is YFSETQ. The CDR3 sequence is CASSSFYLDDTQYF. CDR3 sequence (DNA): TGCGCCAGCAGCTCCTTCTACCTCGATGATACGCAGTATTTT.

The rearrangement uses TRBV18 and TRBJ1-1; a weak D match, TRBD1 (5 bases). Germline V gene data show CDR1 as KGHSH and CDR2 as LQKENI. CDR3 size: 13 residues. V lost 2 bases, J lost 4 bases, and 8 bases lay in between. The CDR3 DNA sequence: TGTGCCAGCTCACCAGACAGCCTCACTGAAGCTTTCTTT. Translating gives CASSPDSLTEAFF.

J is TRBJ2-1 and V is TRBV5-1; 10 bases match TRBD1. CDR1 is SGHRS and CDR2 is YFSETQ in the germline V gene. CDR3 length equals 14 residues. V lost 7 bases to trimming and J lost 3 bases; unmatched junction nucleotides: 4. The CDR3 DNA reads TGCGCCAGCCAAGGGACAGGGGACTACAATGAGCAGTTCTTC. It translates to CASQGTGDYNEQFF.

The rearrangement links TRBV2 to TRBJ1-2, with D possibly TRBD1 on 6 matching bases. V lost 7 bases and J 3 bases, leaving 15 bases between the germline ends. This CDR3 has 14 amino acids. Germline-derived CDR1 and CDR2 are SNHLY and FYNNEI. The CDR3 region is CASMLQGNDYGYTF. CDR3 in DNA: TGTGCCAGCATGTTGCAGGGGAATGACTATGGCTACACCTTC.

This rearrangement joins TRBV3-1 (or the pseudogene TRBV3-2) to TRBJ1-2; weak D call: TRBD1 (6 bases). Germline V gives CDR1 LGHDT, CDR2 YNNKEL (reference sequence). This CDR3 is 16 amino acids long. The ends were cut back, 4 bases at V and 4 bases at J, with 19 bases in the middle. CDR3 amino acids: CASSLKGEGASYGYTF. Written as DNA, the CDR3 is TGTGCCAGCAGCCTAAAGGGGGAAGGGGCAAGCTATGGCTACACCTTC.

The J gene is TRBJ2-3, the V gene TRBV5-1, with D possibly TRBD1 on 5 matching bases. The CDR3 covers 16 residues. Deletions cut 4 bases from V and 0 bases from J, with 15 bases between. Germline-derived CDR1 and CDR2 are SGHRS and YFSETQ. Here the CDR3 reads CASSPQAPTSTDTQYF. DNA for the CDR3: TGCGCCAGCAGCCCACAGGCGCCCACTAGCACAGATACGCAGTATTTT.

This chain uses TRBV5-4 with TRBJ1-2; 7 nucleotides agree with TRBD1. CDR1 and CDR2 from the germline V gene are SGHNT and YYREEE (reference sequence). This CDR3 has 16 residues. V shed 6 bases, J shed 8 bases, and the junction held 19 bases outside the gene matches. In nucleotides, the CDR3 is TGTGCCAGCACCCCGAGTCCGGGACAGCTTAACCGGGGCTACACCTTC. Amino acid sequence: CASTPSPGQLNRGYTF.

The chain employs TRBV7-3 and TRBJ2-2, with TRBD2 matching over 12 bases. The ends lost 4 bases at V and 4 bases at J; junction bases unmatched: 7. Germline CDR1 reads SGHTA; CDR2 reads FQGTGA. The CDR3 runs to 17 residues. Here the CDR3 reads CASSSSATSGGTGELFF. The CDR3 DNA reads as TGTGCCAGCAGCTCCTCCGCGACTAGCGGGGGCACCGGGGAGCTGTTTTTT.

V is TRBV12-3 or TRBV12-4 and J is TRBJ1-2; 7 bases are a match to TRBD1. The length of the CDR3 is 13 residues. J was trimmed by 8 bases and V by 5 bases; bases with no gene match: 8. The CDR3 reads CASSQGDPGGYTF. The CDR3 DNA is TGTGCCAGCAGTCAGGGGGATCCCGGGGGCTACACCTTC.

This clone was seen more than once but under ten times. The chain recombines TRBV9 with TRBJ1-6, with a weak D call TRBD1 (6 bases). The V end was cut by 3 bases, the J end by 9 bases, with 16 bases between. This CDR3 has 15 residues. Germline V gene lookup returns CDR1 SGDLS and CDR2 YYNGEE. CDR3 region: CASSAGGQRSSPLHF. The CDR3 bases are TGTGCCAGCAGCGCAGGAGGACAGCGGTCTTCACCCCTCCACTTT.

CDR3 protein: CASREEDRDNTEAFF. The CDR3 nucleotides are TGTGCCAGCAGGGAGGAGGACAGAGATAACACTGAAGCTTTCTTT. The rearrangement joins TRBV2 to TRBJ1-1, with a tentative D call TRBD1 (6 bases). The V end lost 6 bases, the J end lost 2 bases, and 16 bases lay between the germline ends. Looked up from germline, CDR1 is SNHLY and CDR2 is FYNNEI. The CDR3 sequence is 15 residues long.

The CDR3 DNA is TGTGCCAGCAGTGCCCAGGTGGGGCTGAACACAGATACGCAGTATTTT. This codes for CASSAQVGLNTDTQYF. The chain employs TRBV6-1 and TRBJ2-3; a weak D match, TRBD1 (5 bases). Germline-derived CDR1 and CDR2 are MNHNS and SASEGT. The CDR3 runs to 16 residues. The V gene lost 4 bases and the J gene lost 2 bases, with 16 bases spanning the gap.

Here the CDR3 reads CASSENPTRGTEAFF. The CDR3 nucleotides are TGTGCCAGCAGTGAGAACCCCACCCGGGGCACTGAAGCTTTCTTT. The J gene is TRBJ1-1, the V gene TRBV6-1; unclear D gene. This CDR3 is 15 amino acids long. The germline V gene encodes CDR1 MNHNS and CDR2 SASEGT. With 3 bases removed from V and 4 bases from J, the gap between germline ends came to 15 bases.

The V call is TRBV15, the J call TRBJ1-4; 7 bases are shared with TRBD1. The CDR3 is made up of 15 amino acids. V lost 5 bases, J lost 2 bases, and 5 bases stayed unmatched. CDR1 is LNHNV, CDR2 YYDKDF, per germline (reference sequence). The CDR3 reads CATSEPGQTNEKLFF. In DNA form, the CDR3 reads TGTGCCACCAGCGAACCGGGACAGACTAATGAAAAACTGTTTTTT. The complete variable domain, with remaining parts taken from reference TRBV15 and TRBJ1-4, reads DAMVIQNPRYQVTQFGKPVTLSCSQTLNHNVMYWYQQKSSQAPKLLFHYYDKDFNNEADTPDNFQSRRPNTSFCFLDIRSPGLGDTAMYLCATSEPGQTNEKLFFGSGTQLSVL.

The J gene is TRBJ2-7, the V gene TRBV27; tentatively, D is TRBD1 (6 bases). The V gene's germline CDR1 is MNHEY and CDR2 SMNVEV (reference sequence). Trimming stripped 5 bases from V and 6 bases from J, with 20 bases between. The CDR3 is 15 amino acids. The CDR3 reads CASSRWDTRTSEQYF. The CDR3 DNA sequence: TGTGCCAGCAGTAGGTGGGACACCCGAACGTCCGAGCAGTACTTC.

The rearrangement joins TRBV5-1 to TRBJ2-3; TRBD2 matches 7 bases. Germline V lookup: CDR1 SGHRS, CDR2 YFSETQ. With 4 bases clipped from V and 3 bases from J, the junction kept 17 bases outside the gene matches. There are 18 residues in the CDR3. CDR3 protein: CASSVDPVGGLRTDTQYF. The CDR3 DNA reads as TGCGCCAGCAGCGTGGACCCCGTGGGAGGGTTGCGAACAGATACGCAGTATTTT. Drawing the rest from reference TRBV5-1 and TRBJ2-3, the complete variable domain is KAGVTQTPRYLIKTRGQQVTLSCSPISGHRSVSWYQQTPGQGLQFLFEYFSETQRNKGNFPGRFSGRQFSNSRSEMNVSTLELGDSALYLCASSVDPVGGLRTDTQYFGPGTRLTVL.

In its sample, this clone was seen once. This rearrangement joins TRBV29-1 to TRBJ2-3; 10 positions match TRBD1. Germline assignment: CDR1 SQVTM and CDR2 ANQGSEA. The CDR3 loop spans 14 amino acids. The trim removed 8 bases at V and 2 bases at J, leaving 7 bases unmatched. This CDR3 is CSFDGTGDTDTQYF. CDR3 nucleotides: TGCAGCTTCGACGGGACAGGGGACACAGATACGCAGTATTTT.